This T cell receptor beta chain was documented in a study of T-cell reconstitution after alpha-beta-depleted transplantation in children. Study-level findings and limits: Surviving recipient T cells and intrathymic progenitors accounted for some patients' high TCRbeta diversity at day 60. At around two months after transplant, the alpha-beta T cells were reportedly derived from several hundred expanded clones that came from non-depleted graft cells. Diversity and T-cell counts at one year after transplant derived mostly from new T cells.

About this clonotype itself: Its antigen remains unknown.

Unique molecular identifiers were used in preparing the TCRbeta library. TCRdb re-called the PCR reads with MiXCR, one entry per CDR3 protein. This table has some 100,000 distinct CDR3 sequences, less than 25% appearing once. Germline CDR1 SGHTA, CDR2 FQGNSA. V shed 6 bases and J shed 0 bases, with 11 bases lying between them. CDR3 length: 14 amino acids. The TCR sequence derives from a boy aged 2 to 10 with acute lymphoblastic leukemia, due to receive a stem cell transplant. V is TRBV7-2 and J is TRBJ1-1, with D unclear. This material consisted of PBMCs, taken before TCRalphabeta/CD19-depleted stem cell transplant. The CDR3 region is CASSLWLMNTEAFF. In DNA, the CDR3 is TGTGCCAGCAGTCTCTGGCTGATGAACACTGAAGCTTTCTTT.